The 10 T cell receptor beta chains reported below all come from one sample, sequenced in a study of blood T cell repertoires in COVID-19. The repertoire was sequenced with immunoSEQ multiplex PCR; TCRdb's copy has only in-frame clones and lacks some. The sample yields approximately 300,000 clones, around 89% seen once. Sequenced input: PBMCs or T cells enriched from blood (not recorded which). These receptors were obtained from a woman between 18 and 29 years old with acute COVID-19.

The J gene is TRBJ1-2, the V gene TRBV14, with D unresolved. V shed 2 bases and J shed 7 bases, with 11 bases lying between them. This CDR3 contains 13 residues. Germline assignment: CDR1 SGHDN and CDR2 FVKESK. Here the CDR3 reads CASSQLREAGYTF. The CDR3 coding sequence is TGTGCCAGCAGCCAATTGAGGGAGGCTGGCTACACCTTC.

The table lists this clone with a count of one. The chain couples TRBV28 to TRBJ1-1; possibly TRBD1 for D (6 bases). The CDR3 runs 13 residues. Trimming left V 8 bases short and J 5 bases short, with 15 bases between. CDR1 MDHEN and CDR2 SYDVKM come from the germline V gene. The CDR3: CASASSGVTEAFF. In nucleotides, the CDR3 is TGTGCCAGCGCATCGTCAGGGGTAACTGAAGCTTTCTTT.

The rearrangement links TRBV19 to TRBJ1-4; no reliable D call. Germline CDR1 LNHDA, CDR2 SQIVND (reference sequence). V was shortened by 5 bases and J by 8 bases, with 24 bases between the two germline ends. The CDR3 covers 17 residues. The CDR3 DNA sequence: TGTGCCAGTAGTCCTTCGAGCCCTCAGACGAAGAGGGAAAAACTGTTTTTT. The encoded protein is CASSPSSPQTKREKLFF. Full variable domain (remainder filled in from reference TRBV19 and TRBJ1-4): DGGITQSPKYLFRKEGQNVTLSCEQNLNHDAMYWYRQDPGQGLRLIYYSQIVNDFQKGDIAEGYSVSREKKESFPLTVTSAQKNPTAFYLCASSPSSPQTKREKLFFGSGTQLSVL.

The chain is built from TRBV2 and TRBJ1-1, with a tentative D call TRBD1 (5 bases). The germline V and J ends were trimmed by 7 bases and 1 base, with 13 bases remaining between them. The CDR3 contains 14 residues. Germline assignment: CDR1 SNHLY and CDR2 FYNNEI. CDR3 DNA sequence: TGTGCCAGCATTCTCAGGGAGGGGAACACTGAAGCTTTCTTT. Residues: CASILREGNTEAFF. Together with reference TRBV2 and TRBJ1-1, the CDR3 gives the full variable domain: EPEVTQTPSHQVTQMGQEVILRCVPISNHLYFYWYRQILGQKVEFLVSFYNNEISEKSEIFDDQFSVERPDGSNFTLKIRSTKLEDSAMYFCASILREGNTEAFFGQGTRLTVV.

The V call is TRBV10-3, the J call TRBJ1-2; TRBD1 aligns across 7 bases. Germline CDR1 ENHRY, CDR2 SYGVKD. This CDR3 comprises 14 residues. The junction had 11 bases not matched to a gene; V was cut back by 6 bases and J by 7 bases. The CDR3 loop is CAISFGTVEGGYTF. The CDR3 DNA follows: TGTGCCATCAGCTTCGGGACAGTGGAGGGTGGCTACACCTTC.

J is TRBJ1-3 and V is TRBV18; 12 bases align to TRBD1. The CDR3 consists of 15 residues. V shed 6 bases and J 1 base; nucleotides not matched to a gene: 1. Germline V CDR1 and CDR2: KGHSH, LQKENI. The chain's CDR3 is CASSGQGASGNTIYF. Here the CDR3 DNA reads TGTGCCAGCTCGGGACAGGGGGCATCTGGAAACACCATATATTTT.

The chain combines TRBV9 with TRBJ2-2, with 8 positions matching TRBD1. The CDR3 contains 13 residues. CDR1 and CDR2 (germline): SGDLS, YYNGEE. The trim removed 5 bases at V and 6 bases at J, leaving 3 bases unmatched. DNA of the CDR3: TGTGCCAGCAGAAAGACAGGGGCCGGGGAGCTGTTTTTT. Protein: CASRKTGAGELFF.

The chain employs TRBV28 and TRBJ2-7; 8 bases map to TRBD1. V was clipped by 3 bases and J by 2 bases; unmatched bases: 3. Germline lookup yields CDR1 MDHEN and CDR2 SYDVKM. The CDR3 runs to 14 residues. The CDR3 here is CASSFAQGAYEQYF. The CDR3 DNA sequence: TGTGCCAGCAGTTTCGCACAGGGGGCCTACGAGCAGTACTTC.

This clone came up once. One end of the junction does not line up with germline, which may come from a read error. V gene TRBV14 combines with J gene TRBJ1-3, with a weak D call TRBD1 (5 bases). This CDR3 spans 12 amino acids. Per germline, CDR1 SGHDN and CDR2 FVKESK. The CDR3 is CASSQGAGRFRF. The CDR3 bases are TGTGCCAGCAGCCAAGGGGCAGGGCGTTTTCGTTTT.

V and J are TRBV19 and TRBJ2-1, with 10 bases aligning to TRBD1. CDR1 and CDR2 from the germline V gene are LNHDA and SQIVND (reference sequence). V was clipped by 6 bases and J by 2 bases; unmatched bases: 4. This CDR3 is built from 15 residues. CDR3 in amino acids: CASRLDRGPYNEQFF. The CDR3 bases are TGTGCCAGTAGGCTCGACAGGGGGCCCTACAATGAGCAGTTCTTC. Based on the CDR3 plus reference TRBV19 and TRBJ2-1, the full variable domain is DGGITQSPKYLFRKEGQNVTLSCEQNLNHDAMYWYRQDPGQGLRLIYYSQIVNDFQKGDIAEGYSVSREKKESFPLTVTSAQKNPTAFYLCASRLDRGPYNEQFFGPGTRLTVL.